This T cell receptor (beta chain) comes out of a study of PD-1 blockade in classical Hodgkin lymphoma. Only in-frame clones appear in the TCRdb table, and some are missing; sequencing was by immunoSEQ multiplex PCR. The data contain some 58,000 clones, 88% of them singletons. Relapse after autologous stem cell transplantation occurred in every patient, and brentuximab vedotin exposure varied. The source of this sequence is a human donor with classical Hodgkin lymphoma. Specimen: peripheral blood mononuclear cells (PBMCs), collected before the second cycle of nivolumab.

CDR3 in amino acids: CASSHPGGTEAFF. CDR3 nucleotides: TGTGCCAGCAGCCACCCAGGGGGCACTGAAGCTTTCTTT. This rearrangement joins TRBV5-5 to TRBJ1-1, with 7 nucleotides matching TRBD1. V lost 4 bases, J lost 4 bases, and 4 bases stayed unmatched. Germline V gene data show CDR1 as SGHKS and CDR2 as YYEKEE (reference sequence). CDR3 length: 13 residues.